The clone carrying this T cell receptor (beta chain) came up many times. The antigen is not known. The diagnostic basis comprised clinical symptoms, serum thyroxine and TRAb, thyroid ultrasound and orbital computed tomography. Fresh peripheral blood, roughly 10 ml, was the source of the PBMCs. This sample stems from a study of T cells in Graves' hyperthyroidism and ophthalmopathy. The source material, RNA transcripts, was used to amplify TCR beta CDR3 regions. The study used the HTBI primer set for a first-round RT-PCR of the TCR CDR3. In TCRdb, the multiplex PCR reads were re-called with MiXCR into one record per CDR3 protein. This sample has roughly 200,000 distinct CDR3 sequences; approximately 20% occur once, and the top ten carry roughly 44%. Notes on the study in general: Onset of ophthalmopathy came a median 6.5 months after the model predicted it. Ophthalmopathy was told apart from stable hyperthyroidism by a 13 V-J model.

The sequence was collected from a man aged 40-49 years with Graves' hyperthyroidism. The sample taken for sequencing was blood.

CDR3 in DNA: TGTGCCAGCAGCTTAAGTAGCGGGGGCGTGACGGGTCAAGAGACCCAGTACTTC. It encodes CASSLSSGGVTGQETQYF. The chain uses TRBV7-9 and TRBJ2-5; 9 nucleotides agree with TRBD2. CDR1 and CDR2 (germline): SEHNR, FQNEAQ (reference sequence). Losses at the gene ends were 2 bases for V and 2 bases for J; bases not matched to a gene: 12. The CDR3 contains 18 residues.